The present entry profiles one T cell receptor beta chain with its context. The sample comes from a study of post-analysis software for immune sequencing data. cDNA libraries for TCR beta contained unique molecular identifiers. In TCRdb, the PCR reads were re-called with MiXCR into one record per CDR3 protein. This sample yields 550,000 to 700,000 distinct CDR3 sequences, of which 40% to 50% are seen a single time; 1.7% belongs to the top ten. The source material was blood. The clonotype comes from a girl aged 5-17 years with multiple sclerosis.

The CDR3 region is CASSQGTGGSQYF. The CDR3 DNA reads TGTGCCAGCAGCCAAGGGACAGGCGGATCACAGTACTTC. The rearrangement uses TRBV3-1 and TRBJ2-5; 7 bases are a match to TRBD1. Trimming took 1 base from V and 11 from J; bases not matched to a gene: 7. Germline V gene lookup returns CDR1 LGHDT and CDR2 YNNKEL (reference sequence). The CDR3 extends over 13 amino acids.